Following are 11 T cell receptor beta chains from one sample sequenced in a study of blood T cell repertoires in COVID-19. Profiled with immunoSEQ multiplex PCR; TCRdb holds only in-frame clones, not every one. The table records about 61,000 clones, around 80% of them present only once. Sequenced: peripheral blood. All receptors come from a woman between 70 and 85 years old with acute or convalescent COVID-19.

This clone is large (0.1 to 1%) within its sample. The chain employs TRBV11-3 and TRBJ2-5; TRBD1 agrees at 7 bases. Germline lookup yields CDR1 SGHNT and CDR2 YENEEA. With V trimmed by 5 bases and J by 5 bases, 11 bases remained unmatched. This CDR3 is 15 amino acids long. The CDR3 loop reads CASSAPQGELETQYF. For the CDR3, the DNA is TGTGCCAGCAGCGCACCCCAGGGGGAACTTGAGACCCAGTACTTC.

V gene TRBV2 combines with J gene TRBJ1-5, with D uncertain. This CDR3 contains 12 residues. CDR1 and CDR2 (germline): SNHLY, FYNNEI. V gave up 4 bases and J gave up 10 bases, with 11 bases separating them. The CDR3 DNA reads as TGTGCCAGCAGTGGTTATCAAAGCCCCCAGCATTTT. Its protein product is CASSGYQSPQHF. Full variable domain (missing parts from reference TRBV2 and TRBJ1-5): EPEVTQTPSHQVTQMGQEVILRCVPISNHLYFYWYRQILGQKVEFLVSFYNNEISEKSEIFDDQFSVERPDGSNFTLKIRSTKLEDSAMYFCASSGYQSPQHFGDGTRLSIL.

The genes are TRBV3-1 (or the pseudogene TRBV3-2) and TRBJ2-1; D call uncertain. Germline assignment: CDR1 LGHDT and CDR2 YNNKEL (reference sequence). With 0 bases removed from V and 10 bases from J, the gap between germline ends came to 13 bases. The CDR3 is 14 amino acids. The CDR3 loop is CASSQDGRRSEQFF. CDR3 DNA sequence: TGTGCCAGCAGCCAAGATGGCCGTCGCTCGGAGCAGTTCTTC.

This chain joins TRBV19 and TRBJ1-2, with 10 bases aligning to TRBD1. Per the germline V gene, CDR1 is LNHDA and CDR2 is SQIVND (reference sequence). The length of the CDR3 is 16 residues. The V gene end was trimmed by 5 bases and the J gene end by 4 bases; junction bases not matched to a gene: 10. CDR3 DNA sequence: TGTGCCAGTAGTCCAGCCGGGACAGGGGCGGCCTATGGCTACACCTTC. Translated: CASSPAGTGAAYGYTF.

The gene calls are TRBV28 and TRBJ2-3; TRBD1 agrees at 12 bases. Germline CDR1 MDHEN, CDR2 SYDVKM. After removal of 5 bases from V and 7 bases from J, the junction contained 7 bases not matched to a gene. The length of the CDR3 is 15 residues. Here the CDR3 DNA reads TGTGCCAGCAGTCCTCCGGGACAGGGGGCAAATACGCAGTATTTT. As protein: CASSPPGQGANTQYF.

The rearrangement joins TRBV9 to TRBJ2-4, with 7 bases aligning to TRBD1. The CDR3 is made up of 12 amino acids. The V segment lost 3 bases and the J segment 10 bases; nucleotides outside the gene matches: 4. Germline CDR1 and CDR2: SGDLS and YYNGEE. Here the CDR3 DNA reads TGTGCCAGCAGCGGGACAGGAAGTATTCAGTACTTC. It encodes CASSGTGSIQYF.

The chain uses TRBV7-3 and TRBJ2-5; 11 bases are a match to TRBD2. Germline assignment: CDR1 SGHTA and CDR2 FQGTGA. J gave up 3 bases and V 0 bases, and 3 bases lay outside the gene matches. The CDR3 consists of 16 residues. For the CDR3, the DNA is TGTGCCAGCAGCTTAACTAGCGGGGGGGCGGAAGAGACCCAGTACTTC. Translated, it gives CASSLTSGGAEETQYF.

V is TRBV3-1 (or the pseudogene TRBV3-2) and J is TRBJ2-3; a weak D match, TRBD2 (6 bases). Deletions cut 0 bases from V and 14 bases from J, with 18 bases between. The length of the CDR3 is 14 residues. Germline V gives CDR1 LGHDT, CDR2 YNNKEL (reference sequence). CDR3 DNA sequence: TGTGCCAGCAGCCAAGATACCGGGACTCCCAGTGGGTATTTT. It translates to CASSQDTGTPSGYF.

This chain uses TRBV4-1 with TRBJ2-6, with D maybe TRBD1 (5 bases). V lost 4 bases and J lost 2, with 6 bases in between. Germline V gene sequence: CDR1 MGHRA, CDR2 YSYEKL. CDR3 size: 14 residues. In nucleotides, the CDR3 is TGCGCCAGCAGCCGGGGCACTGGGGCCAACGTCCTGACTTTC. Translation: CASSRGTGANVLTF.

V gene TRBV5-1 combines with J gene TRBJ2-5, with TRBD2 identical over 9 bases. Trimming cost V 3 bases and J 5 bases; bases outside gene matches: 5. Germline CDR1 reads SGHRS; CDR2 reads YFSETQ. This CDR3 contains 14 residues. The CDR3 nucleotides read TGCGCCAGCAGCTCTCTAGCGGGGTTTGAGACCCAGTACTTC. Protein: CASSSLAGFETQYF.

This chain connects TRBV15 to TRBJ1-1; D ambiguous. Per the germline V gene, CDR1 is LNHNV and CDR2 is YYDKDF (reference sequence). Trimming removed 1 base at V and 3 bases at J, with 3 bases between. This CDR3 spans 12 amino acids. This CDR3 is CATSRAYTEAFF. The CDR3 DNA is TGTGCCACCAGCAGAGCGTACACTGAAGCTTTCTTT. Variable domain in full (rest from reference TRBV15 and TRBJ1-1): DAMVIQNPRYQVTQFGKPVTLSCSQTLNHNVMYWYQQKSSQAPKLLFHYYDKDFNNEADTPDNFQSRRPNTSFCFLDIRSPGLGDTAMYLCATSRAYTEAFFGQGTRLTVV.